Listed below are T cell receptor beta chains from one sample, sequenced in a study of graft-versus-host responses after intestinal transplantation. The assay was immunoSEQ multiplex PCR, and TCRdb's table has in-frame clones only and misses some. This table has over 100,000 clones, just under 95% appearing once. The antigens of these receptors remain unknown. The material was unstimulated CD8+ T cells sorted from spleen or lymph node cells, obtained before transplant. The receptors derive from a human donor who was the organ donor for an intestinal transplant. Each CDR3 is given with its conserved first and last residue. Fields, in order: D gene, clone size, J gene, V gene, CDR3 length, CDR3 protein, CDR3 DNA. A D gene is named only where the DNA matches it firmly. The listing skips clone size in some rows; elsewhere it reads once, few, many or a size class.

d_call: .; clone_size: .; j_call: TRBJ2-3; v_call: TRBV11-3; cdr3_length: 17; cdr3_aa: CASSPHGPPKSTDTQYF; cdr3_nt: TGTGCCAGCAGCCCACACGGGCCCCCCAAAAGCACAGATACGCAGTATTTT
d_call: TRBD1; clone_size: .; j_call: TRBJ2-1; v_call: TRBV19; cdr3_length: 17; cdr3_aa: CASSPRERDRGYNEQFF; cdr3_nt: TGTGCCAGTAGTCCCCGAGAAAGGGACAGGGGCTACAATGAGCAGTTCTTC
d_call: .; clone_size: .; j_call: TRBJ2-2; v_call: TRBV9; cdr3_length: 11; cdr3_aa: CASSVSGELFF; cdr3_nt: TGTGCCAGCAGCGTATCCGGGGAGCTGTTTTTT
d_call: .; clone_size: once; j_call: TRBJ2-7; v_call: TRBV19; cdr3_length: 13; cdr3_aa: CASSIGGGYEQYF; cdr3_nt: TGTGCCAGTAGTATAGGAGGGGGCTACGAGCAGTACTTC
d_call: .; clone_size: .; j_call: TRBJ2-3; v_call: TRBV27; cdr3_length: 15; cdr3_aa: CASSPASIGTDTQYF; cdr3_nt: TGTGCCAGCAGCCCAGCTAGCATTGGTACAGATACGCAGTATTTT
d_call: .; clone_size: .; j_call: TRBJ1-6; v_call: TRBV2; cdr3_length: 14; cdr3_aa: CASTLRTAYSPLHF; cdr3_nt: TGTGCCAGCACCTTAAGGACAGCGTATTCACCCCTCCACTTT
d_call: .; clone_size: .; j_call: TRBJ1-5; v_call: TRBV19; cdr3_length: 15; cdr3_aa: CASSPSPAANQPQHF; cdr3_nt: TGTGCCAGTAGTCCCTCTCCGGCAGCCAATCAGCCCCAGCATTTT
d_call: .; clone_size: .; j_call: TRBJ1-2; v_call: TRBV6-1; cdr3_length: 11; cdr3_aa: CASRQGYGYTF; cdr3_nt: TGTGCCAGCAGACAGGGCTATGGCTACACCTTC
d_call: TRBD2; clone_size: .; j_call: TRBJ2-5; v_call: TRBV7-7; cdr3_length: 15; cdr3_aa: CASSLALGSGETQYF; cdr3_nt: TGTGCCAGCAGCTTAGCGCTGGGTAGCGGGGAGACCCAGTACTTC
d_call: .; clone_size: .; j_call: TRBJ2-1; v_call: TRBV27; cdr3_length: 13; cdr3_aa: CASSFFNYNEQFF; cdr3_nt: TGTGCCAGCAGTTTCTTCAACTACAATGAGCAGTTCTTC
d_call: .; clone_size: .; j_call: TRBJ1-2; v_call: TRBV13; cdr3_length: 11; cdr3_aa: CASSTPAGLAF; cdr3_nt: TGTGCCAGCAGCACCCCAGCGGGGTTGGCCTTC
d_call: TRBD2; clone_size: .; j_call: TRBJ2-1; v_call: TRBV19; cdr3_length: 17; cdr3_aa: CASSIPSRLAAYNEQFF; cdr3_nt: TGTGCCAGTAGTATACCTTCTCGACTAGCGGCATACAATGAGCAGTTCTTC
d_call: TRBD2; clone_size: .; j_call: TRBJ2-1; v_call: TRBV2; cdr3_length: 15; cdr3_aa: CASSSGTSAYNEQFF; cdr3_nt: TGTGCCAGCAGTTCCGGGACTAGCGCTTACAATGAGCAGTTCTTC
d_call: .; clone_size: once; j_call: TRBJ2-1; v_call: TRBV28; cdr3_length: 11; cdr3_aa: CASSPYNEQFF; cdr3_nt: TGTGCCAGCAGTCCGTACAATGAGCAGTTCTTC
d_call: TRBD2; clone_size: .; j_call: TRBJ2-1; v_call: TRBV12-5; cdr3_length: 16; cdr3_aa: CASGSPHSGRALEQFF; cdr3_nt: TGTGCTAGTGGTTCCCCCCACAGCGGGAGGGCCTTAGAGCAGTTCTTC
d_call: .; clone_size: .; j_call: TRBJ2-1; v_call: TRBV9; cdr3_length: 18; cdr3_aa: CASSVGSNWLALNNEQFF; cdr3_nt: TGTGCCAGCAGCGTAGGCAGTAATTGGCTAGCGCTAAACAATGAGCAGTTCTTC
d_call: .; clone_size: .; j_call: TRBJ2-1; v_call: TRBV4-1; cdr3_length: 12; cdr3_aa: CASSQVTNEQFF; cdr3_nt: TGCGCCAGCAGCCAAGTAACCAATGAGCAGTTCTTC
d_call: TRBD2; clone_size: .; j_call: TRBJ2-3; v_call: TRBV28; cdr3_length: 14; cdr3_aa: CASGTSGSTDTQYF; cdr3_nt: TGTGCCAGTGGGACTAGCGGGAGCACAGATACGCAGTATTTT
d_call: TRBD2; clone_size: .; j_call: TRBJ2-7; v_call: TRBV27; cdr3_length: 15; cdr3_aa: CASSLSNSGRSGQYF; cdr3_nt: TGTGCCAGCAGTTTAAGTAATAGCGGGAGAAGTGGGCAGTACTTC
d_call: TRBD1; clone_size: .; j_call: TRBJ1-5; v_call: TRBV30; cdr3_length: 13; cdr3_aa: CAWSADRNQPQHF; cdr3_nt: TGTGCCTGGAGTGCGGACAGGAATCAGCCCCAGCATTTT
d_call: .; clone_size: few; j_call: TRBJ1-5; v_call: TRBV19; cdr3_length: 14; cdr3_aa: CASSIGRANQPQHF; cdr3_nt: TGTGCCAGTAGTATCGGTCGGGCCAATCAGCCCCAGCATTTT
d_call: TRBD1; clone_size: .; j_call: TRBJ1-1; v_call: TRBV4-1; cdr3_length: 17; cdr3_aa: CASSLKRGPIWNTEAFF; cdr3_nt: TGCGCCAGCAGCCTGAAAAGGGGGCCGATCTGGAACACTGAAGCTTTCTTT
d_call: .; clone_size: .; j_call: TRBJ2-1; v_call: TRBV7-9; cdr3_length: 17; cdr3_aa: CASSQVGSGNLYNEQFF; cdr3_nt: TGTGCCAGCAGCCAGGTGGGTTCCGGAAACCTTTACAATGAGCAGTTCTTC
d_call: TRBD2; clone_size: .; j_call: TRBJ2-1; v_call: TRBV27; cdr3_length: 15; cdr3_aa: CASSSRLAGAGEQFF; cdr3_nt: TGTGCCAGCAGTTCCCGACTAGCGGGAGCGGGTGAGCAGTTCTTC
d_call: .; clone_size: .; j_call: TRBJ1-5; v_call: TRBV5-5; cdr3_length: 15; cdr3_aa: CASSFFGGSGQPQHF; cdr3_nt: TGTGCCAGCAGCTTCTTCGGGGGGTCAGGTCAGCCCCAGCATTTT
d_call: TRBD2; clone_size: .; j_call: TRBJ2-5; v_call: TRBV10-2; cdr3_length: 17; cdr3_aa: CASSEGLAGGLGETQYF; cdr3_nt: TGCGCCAGCAGTGAGGGACTAGCGGGAGGGCTAGGGGAGACCCAGTACTTC
d_call: TRBD1; clone_size: .; j_call: TRBJ2-1; v_call: TRBV6-1; cdr3_length: 18; cdr3_aa: CASSGLRPRGPPYNEQFF; cdr3_nt: TGTGCCAGCAGTGGTTTGAGACCCAGGGGGCCCCCCTACAATGAGCAGTTCTTC
d_call: .; clone_size: .; j_call: TRBJ2-7; v_call: TRBV29-1; cdr3_length: 14; cdr3_aa: CSVEMREGAYEQYF; cdr3_nt: TGCAGCGTTGAAATGAGGGAAGGAGCCTACGAGCAGTACTTC
d_call: TRBD1; clone_size: .; j_call: TRBJ1-3; v_call: TRBV13; cdr3_length: 14; cdr3_aa: CASSFGTGVNTIYF; cdr3_nt: TGTGCCAGCAGCTTTGGGACAGGGGTAAACACCATATATTTT
d_call: TRBD2; clone_size: .; j_call: TRBJ2-5; v_call: TRBV29-1; cdr3_length: 15; cdr3_aa: CSVEGGRALQETQYF; cdr3_nt: TGCAGCGTTGAAGGCGGGAGGGCCCTCCAAGAGACCCAGTACTTC
d_call: TRBD1; clone_size: once; j_call: TRBJ2-7; v_call: TRBV27; cdr3_length: 15; cdr3_aa: CASSLAGTGGYEQYF; cdr3_nt: TGTGCCAGCAGTTTAGCGGGGACAGGGGGCTACGAGCAGTACTTC
d_call: .; clone_size: once; j_call: TRBJ1-5; v_call: TRBV9; cdr3_length: 16; cdr3_aa: CASSPDPGGPGQPQHF; cdr3_nt: TGTGCCAGCAGCCCAGACCCCGGGGGGCCCGGTCAGCCCCAGCATTTT
d_call: TRBD1; clone_size: .; j_call: TRBJ2-7; v_call: TRBV4-1; cdr3_length: 15; cdr3_aa: CASSFTRDSSYEQYF; cdr3_nt: TGCGCCAGCAGCTTCACCAGGGACAGTTCCTACGAGCAGTACTTC
d_call: TRBD1; clone_size: .; j_call: TRBJ1-3; v_call: TRBV7-2; cdr3_length: 17; cdr3_aa: CASSGQGQGTYEDTIYF; cdr3_nt: TGTGCCAGCAGCGGACAGGGACAGGGGACGTACGAGGACACCATATATTTT
d_call: .; clone_size: .; j_call: TRBJ1-4; v_call: TRBV4-3; cdr3_length: 15; cdr3_aa: CASSQASGGSEKLFF; cdr3_nt: TGCGCCAGCAGCCAAGCATCGGGGGGCAGTGAAAAACTGTTTTTT
d_call: TRBD1; clone_size: .; j_call: TRBJ2-5; v_call: TRBV2; cdr3_length: 16; cdr3_aa: CASRPGQGNFLETQYF; cdr3_nt: TGTGCCAGCAGACCGGGACAGGGAAATTTCTTGGAGACCCAGTACTTC
d_call: .; clone_size: .; j_call: TRBJ2-7; v_call: TRBV30; cdr3_length: 17; cdr3_aa: CAWSMGSSGTAGYEQYF; cdr3_nt: TGTGCCTGGAGTATGGGGTCCTCCGGGACTGCGGGCTACGAGCAGTACTTC
d_call: .; clone_size: once; j_call: TRBJ2-7; v_call: TRBV6-5; cdr3_length: 13; cdr3_aa: CVSSYGPEYEQYF; cdr3_nt: TGTGTCAGCAGTTACGGGCCAGAGTACGAGCAGTACTTC
d_call: .; clone_size: .; j_call: TRBJ2-5; v_call: TRBV9; cdr3_length: 13; cdr3_aa: CASSVDPRETQYF; cdr3_nt: TGTGCCAGCAGCGTAGACCCTAGGGAGACCCAGTACTTC
d_call: .; clone_size: .; j_call: TRBJ2-7; v_call: TRBV19; cdr3_length: 12; cdr3_aa: CASGPGEHEQYF; cdr3_nt: TGTGCCAGTGGGCCCGGGGAACACGAGCAGTACTTC
d_call: .; clone_size: .; j_call: TRBJ2-7; v_call: TRBV4-2; cdr3_length: 11; cdr3_aa: CASSQGAEQYF; cdr3_nt: TGTGCCAGCAGCCAAGGGGCCGAGCAGTACTTC
d_call: TRBD1; clone_size: .; j_call: TRBJ2-7; v_call: TRBV7-9; cdr3_length: 14; cdr3_aa: CASSSTGGPYEQYF; cdr3_nt: TGTGCCAGCAGCTCGACAGGGGGACCCTACGAGCAGTACTTC
d_call: TRBD1; clone_size: .; j_call: TRBJ1-2; v_call: TRBV4-2; cdr3_length: 18; cdr3_aa: CASSQGGGQGYDYYGYTF; cdr3_nt: TGTGCCAGCAGCCAAGGCGGCGGACAGGGGTATGACTACTATGGCTACACCTTC
d_call: .; clone_size: .; j_call: TRBJ2-7; v_call: TRBV5-4; cdr3_length: 14; cdr3_aa: CASSLVPGRHEQYF; cdr3_nt: TGTGCCAGCAGCTTGGTCCCGGGACGCCACGAGCAGTACTTC
d_call: TRBD1; clone_size: once; j_call: TRBJ2-1; v_call: TRBV29-1; cdr3_length: 15; cdr3_aa: CSVTGDRSSYNEQFF; cdr3_nt: TGCAGCGTCACAGGGGACCGGAGCTCCTACAATGAGCAGTTCTTC
d_call: .; clone_size: .; j_call: TRBJ1-4; v_call: TRBV29-1; cdr3_length: 14; cdr3_aa: CSARGPSGGEKLFF; cdr3_nt: TGCAGCGCCAGAGGCCCTTCTGGGGGTGAAAAACTGTTTTTT
d_call: TRBD2; clone_size: .; j_call: TRBJ2-3; v_call: TRBV30; cdr3_length: 16; cdr3_aa: CAWSPGLAGGFDTQYF; cdr3_nt: TGTGCCTGGTCCCCGGGACTAGCGGGAGGGTTTGATACGCAGTATTTT
d_call: .; clone_size: .; j_call: TRBJ2-2; v_call: TRBV19; cdr3_length: 15; cdr3_aa: CASSILGPGSGELFF; cdr3_nt: TGTGCCAGTAGTATTCTGGGGCCAGGGTCCGGGGAGCTGTTTTTT
d_call: .; clone_size: .; j_call: TRBJ2-1; v_call: TRBV6-1; cdr3_length: 16; cdr3_aa: CASSEEVIARYNEQFF; cdr3_nt: TGTGCCAGCAGTGAAGAAGTAATAGCGCGGTACAATGAGCAGTTCTTC
d_call: TRBD1; clone_size: .; j_call: TRBJ1-1; v_call: TRBV2; cdr3_length: 17; cdr3_aa: CASSELRGLNMNTEAFF; cdr3_nt: TGTGCCAGCAGTGAACTAAGGGGGCTGAACATGAACACTGAAGCTTTCTTT
d_call: .; clone_size: .; j_call: TRBJ2-7; v_call: TRBV21-1; cdr3_length: 16; cdr3_aa: CASSKEGTGPNYEQYF; cdr3_nt: TGTGCCAGCAGCAAAGAAGGGACAGGACCCAACTACGAGCAGTACTTC
d_call: .; clone_size: once; j_call: TRBJ2-7; v_call: TRBV27; cdr3_length: 14; cdr3_aa: CASSSGRSSYEQYF; cdr3_nt: TGTGCCAGCAGTTCGGGACGTAGCTCCTACGAGCAGTACTTC